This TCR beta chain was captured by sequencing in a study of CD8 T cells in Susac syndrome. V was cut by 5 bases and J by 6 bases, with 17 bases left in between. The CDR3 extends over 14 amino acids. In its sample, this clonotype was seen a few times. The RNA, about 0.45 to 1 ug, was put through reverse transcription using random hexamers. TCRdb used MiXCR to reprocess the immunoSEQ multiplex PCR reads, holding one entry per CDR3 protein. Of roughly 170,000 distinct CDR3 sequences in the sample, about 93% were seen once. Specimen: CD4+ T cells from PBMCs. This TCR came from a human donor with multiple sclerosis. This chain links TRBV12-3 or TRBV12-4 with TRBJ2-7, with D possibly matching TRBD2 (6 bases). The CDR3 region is CASSLGLSGSEQYF. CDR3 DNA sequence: TGTGCCAGCAGTCTTGGGCTTAGCGGCTCCGAGCAGTACTTC.